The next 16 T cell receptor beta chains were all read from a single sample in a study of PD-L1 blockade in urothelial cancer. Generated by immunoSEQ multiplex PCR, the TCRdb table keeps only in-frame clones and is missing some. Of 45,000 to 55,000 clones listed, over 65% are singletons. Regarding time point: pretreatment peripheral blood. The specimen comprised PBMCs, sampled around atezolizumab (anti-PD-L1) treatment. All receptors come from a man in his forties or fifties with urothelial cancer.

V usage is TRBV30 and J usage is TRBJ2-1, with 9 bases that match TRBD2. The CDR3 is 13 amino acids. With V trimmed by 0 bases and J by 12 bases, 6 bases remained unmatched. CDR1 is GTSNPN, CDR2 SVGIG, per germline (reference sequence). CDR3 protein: CAWSVISGRLQFF. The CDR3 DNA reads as TGTGCCTGGAGTGTGATCAGCGGGAGGCTGCAGTTCTTC.

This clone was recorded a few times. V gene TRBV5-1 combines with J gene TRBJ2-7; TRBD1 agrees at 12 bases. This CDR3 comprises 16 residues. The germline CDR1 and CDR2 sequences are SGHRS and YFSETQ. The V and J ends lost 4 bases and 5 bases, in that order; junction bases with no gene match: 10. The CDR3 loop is CASSGGDRGRWDEQYF. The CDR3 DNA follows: TGCGCCAGCAGCGGAGGGGACAGGGGGCGCTGGGACGAGCAGTACTTC. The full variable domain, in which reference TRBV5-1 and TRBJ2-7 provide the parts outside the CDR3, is KAGVTQTPRYLIKTRGQQVTLSCSPISGHRSVSWYQQTPGQGLQFLFEYFSETQRNKGNFPGRFSGRQFSNSRSEMNVSTLELGDSALYLCASSGGDRGRWDEQYFGPGTRLTVT.

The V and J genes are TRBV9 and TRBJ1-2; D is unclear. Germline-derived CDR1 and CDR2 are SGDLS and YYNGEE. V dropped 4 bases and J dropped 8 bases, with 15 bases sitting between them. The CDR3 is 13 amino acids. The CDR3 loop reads CASSPLAGRGYTF. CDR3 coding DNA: TGTGCCAGCAGCCCTCTAGCCGGCCGGGGCTACACCTTC.

DNA of the CDR3: TGTGCCAGCAATGTCCCCGGGACAGGGAGGATGTCCGAGCAGTACTTC. Its protein product is CASNVPGTGRMSEQYF. The J gene is TRBJ2-7, the V gene TRBV28, with 9 positions matching TRBD1. The J segment lost 6 bases and the V segment lost 7 bases, leaving 16 bases of the junction unmatched. Germline assignment: CDR1 MDHEN and CDR2 SYDVKM. The length of the CDR3 is 16 residues.

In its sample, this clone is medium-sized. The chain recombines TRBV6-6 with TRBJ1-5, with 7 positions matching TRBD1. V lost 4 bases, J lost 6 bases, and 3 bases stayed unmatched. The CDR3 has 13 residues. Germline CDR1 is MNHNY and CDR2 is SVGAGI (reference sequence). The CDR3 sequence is CASSFAGGQPQHF. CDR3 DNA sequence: TGTGCCAGCAGTTTTGCAGGGGGTCAGCCCCAGCATTTT.

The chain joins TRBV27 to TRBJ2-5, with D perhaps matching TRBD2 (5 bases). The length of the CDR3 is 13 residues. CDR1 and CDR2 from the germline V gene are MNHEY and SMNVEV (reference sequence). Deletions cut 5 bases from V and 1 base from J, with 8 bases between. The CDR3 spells CASSPGLQETQYF. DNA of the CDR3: TGTGCCAGCAGTCCCGGACTCCAAGAGACCCAGTACTTC.

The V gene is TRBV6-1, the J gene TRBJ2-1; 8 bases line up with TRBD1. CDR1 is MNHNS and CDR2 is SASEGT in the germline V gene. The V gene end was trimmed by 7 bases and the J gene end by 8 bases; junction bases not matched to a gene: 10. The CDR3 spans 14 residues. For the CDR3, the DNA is TGTGCCAGCATGACCTGGACAGGGAGAGATGAGCAGTTCTTC. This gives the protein CASMTWTGRDEQFF.

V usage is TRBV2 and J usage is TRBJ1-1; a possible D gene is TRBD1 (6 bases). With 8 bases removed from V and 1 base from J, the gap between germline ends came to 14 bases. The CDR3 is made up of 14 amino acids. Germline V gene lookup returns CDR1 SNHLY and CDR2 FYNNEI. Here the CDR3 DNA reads TGTGCCAGCGGGTCCTCAGGGGCGAACACTGAAGCTTTCTTT. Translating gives CASGSSGANTEAFF.

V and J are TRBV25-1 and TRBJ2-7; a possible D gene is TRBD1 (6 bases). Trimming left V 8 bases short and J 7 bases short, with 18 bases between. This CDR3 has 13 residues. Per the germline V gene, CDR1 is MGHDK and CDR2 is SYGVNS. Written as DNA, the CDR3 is TGTGCCAGCCGGGACACTGGGGTAGGGGAGCAGTACTTC. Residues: CASRDTGVGEQYF.

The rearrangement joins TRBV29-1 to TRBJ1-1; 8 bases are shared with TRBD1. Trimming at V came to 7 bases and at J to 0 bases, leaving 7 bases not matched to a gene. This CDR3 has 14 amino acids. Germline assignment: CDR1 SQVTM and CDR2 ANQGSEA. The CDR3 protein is CSAATGVMNTEAFF. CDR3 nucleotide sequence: TGCAGCGCTGCGACAGGGGTTATGAACACTGAAGCTTTCTTT.

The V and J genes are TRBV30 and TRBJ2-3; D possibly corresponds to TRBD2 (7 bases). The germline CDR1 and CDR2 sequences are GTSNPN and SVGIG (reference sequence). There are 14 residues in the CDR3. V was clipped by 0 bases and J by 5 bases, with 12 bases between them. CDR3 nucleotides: TGTGCCTGGAGTGTAGGGGGGGCTATAGATACGCAGTATTTT. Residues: CAWSVGGAIDTQYF.

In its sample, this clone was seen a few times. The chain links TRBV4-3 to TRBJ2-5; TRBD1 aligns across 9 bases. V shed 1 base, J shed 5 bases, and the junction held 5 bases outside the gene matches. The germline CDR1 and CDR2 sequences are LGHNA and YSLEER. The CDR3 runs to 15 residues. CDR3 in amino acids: CASSQGTGDGETQYF. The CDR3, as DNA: TGCGCCAGCAGCCAAGGGACAGGGGATGGGGAGACCCAGTACTTC.

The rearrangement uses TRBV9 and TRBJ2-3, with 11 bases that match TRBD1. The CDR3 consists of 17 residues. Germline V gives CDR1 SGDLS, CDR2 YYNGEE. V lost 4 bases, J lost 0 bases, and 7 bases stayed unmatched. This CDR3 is CASSILDRGLSTDTQYF. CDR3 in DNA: TGTGCCAGCAGCATCTTGGACAGGGGGCTTAGCACAGATACGCAGTATTTT.

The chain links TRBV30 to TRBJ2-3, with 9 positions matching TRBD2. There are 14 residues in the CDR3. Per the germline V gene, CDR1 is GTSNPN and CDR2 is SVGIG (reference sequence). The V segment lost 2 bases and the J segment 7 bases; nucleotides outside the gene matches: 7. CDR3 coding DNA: TGTGCCTGGAGTTCCGGGACTAGCCTTCATACGCAGTATTTT. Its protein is CAWSSGTSLHTQYF.

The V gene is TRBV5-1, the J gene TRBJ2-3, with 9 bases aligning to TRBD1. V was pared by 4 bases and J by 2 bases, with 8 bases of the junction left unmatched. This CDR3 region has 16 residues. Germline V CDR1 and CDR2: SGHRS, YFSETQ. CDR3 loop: CASSRGDREFTDTQYF. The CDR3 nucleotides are TGCGCCAGCAGCCGGGGGGACAGGGAGTTCACAGATACGCAGTATTTT.

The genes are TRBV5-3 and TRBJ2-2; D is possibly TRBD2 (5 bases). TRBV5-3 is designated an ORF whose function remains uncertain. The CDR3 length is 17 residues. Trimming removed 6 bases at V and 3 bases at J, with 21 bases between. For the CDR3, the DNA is TGTGCCAGAATGGAGGTCCCCTATCGGGCCGACACCGGGGAGCTGTTTTTT. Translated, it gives CARMEVPYRADTGELFF.